This T cell receptor (beta chain) is drawn from a study of shared clonotypes between healthy human individuals. Study context: Used for every donor were three CD4 naive, three CD4 memory, two CD8 naive and one CD8 memory plate.

Replicate sorted-subset PCRs were loaded with around 220 ng DNA, approximately 31,000 T cell genomes. Data came from immunoSEQ multiplex PCR; TCRdb stores just in-frame clones and leaves some out. The table lists approximately 2.5 million clones, approximately 94% of them singletons. Study donors comprised healthy, HIV-negative adults devoid of recent acute infection or vaccination. Every donor, a Caucasian adult, lived in Nashville, Tennessee. What was sequenced was naive CD4+ T cells from PBMCs. The subset is: CD45RA+ positively selected. The receptor's source is a man between 18 and 35 years old in good health. Some clones in this sample may be carry-over from other donors' samples.

CDR3 nucleotide sequence: TGTGCCAGCAGCTTCCCGGAGGAGACCCAGTACTTC. Protein sequence: CASSFPEETQYF. The chain is built from TRBV6-5 and TRBJ2-5, with D unclear. The V end was cut by 6 bases, the J end by 5 bases, with 10 bases between. The CDR3 length is 12 residues. Germline CDR1 is MNHEY and CDR2 is SVGAGI.